This T cell receptor beta chain stems from a study of human T cells and chemical hapten exposure. Study context: The patient population, which was mostly female, had alopecia areata, totalis or universalis. Mainly, slight library volume differences in the pool made TCR yields vary.

J lost 1 base, V lost 6 bases, and 3 bases had no gene match. This CDR3 spans 13 amino acids. CDR1 and CDR2 from the germline V gene are DFQATT and SNEGSKA (reference sequence). Time point specified: pre-sensitization, week 0. The treatment here: therapeutic diphenylcyclopropenone sensitization with weekly scalp DPC. RNA extraction used unfractionated whole blood as the source of total RNA. This clonotype was detected many times. The library labeled individual cDNA molecules by adding unique molecular identifiers to them. MiXCR, run by TCRdb on the RACE reads, gives a single entry per CDR3 protein. The table records under 70,000 distinct CDR3 sequences, about 10% of them present only once.

The sample consisted of whole blood, taken in connection with sensitization to the hapten diphenylcyclopropenone (DPC). The sequence was collected from a woman aged 40 to 50 with alopecia areata. Some clones in this sample may be carry-over from other donors' samples. The V and J genes are TRBV20-1 and TRBJ2-5; the match to TRBD2 covers 9 bases. Here the CDR3 reads CSATLAGQETQYF. The DNA for the CDR3 is TGCAGTGCCACACTAGCGGGCCAAGAGACCCAGTACTTC.